The source of this T cell receptor (beta chain) is a study of blood T cell repertoires in COVID-19. Background on the study: The samples span acute and convalescent COVID-19 from the United States, Italy and Spain. From T cells, B-cell-depleted T cells, or PBMCs came the material, which was cDNA or gDNA.

The authors' processing: Estimates of nucleated cell counts were drawn from the amplification of reference gene primers. Sequencing used immunoSEQ multiplex PCR; TCRdb keeps in-frame clones, though not all of them. That table gives V, J and clone size, and the DNA gave D and trimming. Of 170,000 or so clones in the sample, 75% to 90% were seen once. CDR3 length: 15 amino acids. Trimming cost V 0 bases and J 3 bases, with 6 bases left between them. Germline CDR1 and CDR2: LGHNA and YNFKEQ. This clonotype was sampled from a woman aged 60 to 75 with acute or convalescent COVID-19. The specimen was peripheral blood. The chain couples TRBV4-2 to TRBJ1-6; D ambiguous. The CDR3 sequence: CASSQDRVYNSPLHF. The DNA for the CDR3 is TGTGCCAGCAGCCAAGATCGAGTCTATAATTCACCCCTCCACTTT.